A selection of T cell receptor beta chains follows, all from one sample in a study of regulatory T cells in long-lasting Graves disease. MiXCR was run by TCRdb on the multiplex PCR reads, yielding one entry per CDR3 protein. The sample records around 360,000 distinct CDR3 sequences, 15% to 20% being singletons. Another study also made use of these data, one on T cells in Graves' hyperthyroidism and ophthalmopathy.

Sequenced here: peripheral blood mononuclear cells (PBMCs), sampled at new diagnosis, from a patient treated with antithyroid drugs. The receptors originated from a woman aged 18-35 years with Graves disease. Both conserved end residues are trimmed from each CDR3. The size of a clone is reported for some rows only, either as once, few or many, or as a class for expanded clones.

length: 11
size: -
J: TRBJ2-3
V: TRBV6-5
CDR3: ASSYSQGFGQY

length: 13
size: many
J: TRBJ1-3
V: TRBV5-1
CDR3: ASSLDRATGNTIY

length: 11
size: many
J: TRBJ2-5
V: TRBV28
CDR3: ASNRGGLETQY

length: 14
size: many
J: TRBJ1-5
V: TRBV7-2
CDR3: ASSLGGRGSHQPQH

length: 9
size: -
J: TRBJ1-1
V: TRBV29-1
CDR3: SFCTGTEAF

length: 9
size: -
J: TRBJ2-1
V: TRBV20-1
CDR3: SPKESHEQF

length: 11
size: many
J: TRBJ2-1
V: TRBV3-1
CDR3: ASSQDPGTEQF

length: 13
size: many
J: TRBJ2-7
V: TRBV5-1
CDR3: ASRRTGGGYYEQY

length: 14
size: many
J: TRBJ2-2
V: TRBV5-1
CDR3: ASSGQGLPDTGELF

length: 13
size: many
J: TRBJ2-7
V: TRBV6-5
CDR3: ASSYLGVSSYEQY

length: 14
size: -
J: TRBJ2-3
V: TRBV18
CDR3: ASSNGLAGAGDTQY

length: 13
size: many
J: TRBJ2-3
V: TRBV6-1
CDR3: ASTFSAAATDTQY

length: 12
size: few
J: TRBJ2-7
V: TRBV25-1
CDR3: ASSHMGSSYEQY

length: 12
size: many
J: TRBJ2-7
V: TRBV5-1
CDR3: ASSTTRTSYEQY

length: 11
size: few
J: TRBJ1-1
V: TRBV19
CDR3: ASTGGRNTEAF

length: 10
size: -
J: TRBJ2-2
V: TRBV10-2
CDR3: ASIRLTGELF

length: 13
size: -
J: TRBJ1-6
V: TRBV12-3/TRBV12-4
CDR3: ASSLFNSYNSPLH

length: 13
size: many
J: TRBJ2-7
V: TRBV7-9
CDR3: ASSPTGTGFHEQY

length: 12
size: many
J: TRBJ1-2
V: TRBV28
CDR3: ASSSLGGSYGYT

length: 12
size: -
J: TRBJ1-1
V: TRBV19
CDR3: ASSMGSQSAEAF

length: 12
size: few
J: TRBJ1-1
V: TRBV7-9
CDR3: ASSFQGEGTEAF

length: 11
size: -
J: TRBJ1-5
V: TRBV20-1
CDR3: SADTGGRQPQH

length: 13
size: -
J: TRBJ2-7
V: TRBV19
CDR3: ASSKSQGVVYEQY

length: 14
size: many
J: TRBJ2-2
V: TRBV15
CDR3: ATSKAPSGRDGELF

length: 13
size: many
J: TRBJ2-1
V: TRBV24-1
CDR3: ATSVGGGAYNEQF

length: 14
size: few
J: TRBJ2-7
V: TRBV5-6
CDR3: ASSLRFDGGDYEQY

length: 14
size: few
J: TRBJ2-6
V: TRBV6-1
CDR3: ASMQLQSSGADVLT

length: 11
size: many
J: TRBJ2-7
V: TRBV6-1
CDR3: ASSRALRTEQY

length: 12
size: many
J: TRBJ1-2
V: TRBV2
CDR3: ASSVRQGTRSYT

length: 15
size: many
J: TRBJ2-6
V: TRBV5-1
CDR3: ASSLSSPTPGANVLT

length: 10
size: few
J: TRBJ1-6
V: TRBV29-1
CDR3: SVGGGDSPLH

length: 12
size: -
J: TRBJ1-1
V: TRBV11-2
CDR3: ASSLGPWGTEAF

length: 13
size: many
J: TRBJ2-5
V: TRBV20-1
CDR3: SARGSSGRGETQY

length: 12
size: many
J: TRBJ2-7
V: TRBV7-2
CDR3: ASSSTGLTYEQY

length: 12
size: many
J: TRBJ1-1
V: TRBV29-1
CDR3: SADMGGMNTEAF

length: 12
size: many
J: TRBJ2-3
V: TRBV11-2
CDR3: ASSFRSRTDTQY

length: 15
size: many
J: TRBJ2-3
V: TRBV6-1
CDR3: ASSERLAGPLTDTQY

length: 13
size: many
J: TRBJ1-5
V: TRBV7-8
CDR3: ASSPQTGRNQPQH

length: 16
size: many
J: TRBJ2-1
V: TRBV27
CDR3: ASSLPQLGSVSYNEQF

length: 14
size: few
J: TRBJ1-6
V: TRBV7-2
CDR3: ASSLQLGTGNSPLH

length: 11
size: -
J: TRBJ2-4
V: TRBV7-2
CDR3: ASSLGDINIQY

length: 12
size: many
J: TRBJ2-7
V: TRBV5-5
CDR3: ASSLFRSSTEQY